These 27 T cell receptor beta chains share one sample of origin, sequenced in a study of PD-1 blockade in classical Hodgkin lymphoma. The assay was immunoSEQ multiplex PCR, and TCRdb's table has in-frame clones only and misses some. The sample includes 25,000 to 35,000 clones, around 80% of them seen just once. As to time point: cycle 4 day 1 (C4D1), after 6 weeks of nivolumab. With no exception, relapse followed autologous stem cell transplantation in all patients, and brentuximab vedotin exposure varied. Starting with thawed PBMCs, CD4+ T cells were purified by magnetic negative selection. The source was CD4+ T cells from blood, collected before the fourth cycle of nivolumab. The receptor source for this set is a human donor with classical Hodgkin lymphoma.

The rearrangement uses TRBV30 and TRBJ2-7; possibly TRBD1 for D (5 bases). V was clipped by 0 bases and J by 6 bases, with 9 bases between them. The germline CDR1 and CDR2 sequences are GTSNPN and SVGIG (reference sequence). The CDR3 spans 12 residues. CDR3 sequence (DNA): TGTGCCTGGAGTGTTATAGGGGCCGAGCAGTACTTC. It translates to CAWSVIGAEQYF.

A single count supports this clone. This chain connects TRBV19 to TRBJ1-6; 10 positions match TRBD1. Germline lookup yields CDR1 LNHDA and CDR2 SQIVND (reference sequence). Trimming took 5 bases from V and 11 from J; bases not matched to a gene: 3. The CDR3 spans 13 residues. CDR3 nucleotides: TGTGCCAGTAGTGCTGGGACAGGGGCACCCCTCCACTTT. Residues: CASSAGTGAPLHF.

V gene TRBV2 combines with J gene TRBJ1-2; perhaps TRBD1 as D (5 bases). With 7 bases removed from V and 7 bases from J, the gap between germline ends came to 16 bases. This CDR3 spans 13 amino acids. In germline, CDR1 is SNHLY, CDR2 FYNNEI. The chain's CDR3 is CASTARVDGGYTF. CDR3 DNA: TGTGCCAGCACCGCCAGGGTAGATGGTGGCTACACCTTC.

This clone has just one count. The rearrangement uses TRBV5-1 and TRBJ1-1; 9 bases agree with TRBD1. The CDR3 covers 16 residues. Germline V CDR1 and CDR2: SGHRS, YFSETQ. After removal of 3 bases from V and 5 bases from J, the junction contained 11 bases not matched to a gene. The CDR3 DNA follows: TGCGCCAGCAGCTACTACGGCCGGGACAGGGTGACTGAAGCTTTCTTT. Translated, it gives CASSYYGRDRVTEAFF.

The V call is TRBV11-2, the J call TRBJ2-2; maybe TRBD2 (5 bases). V dropped 3 bases and J dropped 6 bases, with 8 bases sitting between them. Germline V CDR1 and CDR2: SGHAT, FQNNGV. The CDR3 runs 13 residues. The CDR3 nucleotides are TGTGCCAGCAGCTTGGAACTAGCCGGGGAGCTGTTTTTT. It codes for CASSLELAGELFF.

CDR3 in DNA: TGCAGTGCTATGGAGTCCTACGAGCAGTACTTC. Encoded protein: CSAMESYEQYF. This sequence joins TRBV20-1 and TRBJ2-7; D is unresolved. Germline loops: CDR1 DFQATT, CDR2 SNEGSKA (reference sequence). This CDR3 is 11 amino acids long. V was clipped by 4 bases and J by 1 base, with 5 bases between them.

The chain links TRBV11-1 to TRBJ2-3, with TRBD2 matching 8 bases. V trimming: 3 bases; J trimming: 2 bases; junction bases outside the gene matches: 7. This CDR3 is 16 amino acids long. Germline V CDR1 and CDR2: SGHAT, FQDESV (reference sequence). This CDR3 is CASSFEVAGHTDTQYF. For the CDR3, the DNA is TGTGCCAGCAGCTTCGAGGTAGCGGGGCACACAGATACGCAGTATTTT.

The chain joins TRBV19 to TRBJ2-5; 8 nucleotides agree with TRBD1. This CDR3 comprises 14 residues. CDR1 and CDR2 from the germline V gene are LNHDA and SQIVND (reference sequence). V was clipped by 3 bases and J by 1 base; unmatched bases: 1. The CDR3 protein is CASSIDRGQETQYF. The CDR3 region has the DNA TGTGCCAGTAGTATCGACAGGGGCCAAGAGACCCAGTACTTC.

The CDR3 coding sequence is TGTGCCAGCAGCCTGACAGGGCTGAACACTGAAGCTTTCTTT. Protein: CASSLTGLNTEAFF. The chain is built from TRBV7-8 and TRBJ1-1, with 7 bases aligning to TRBD1. J gave up 0 bases and V 5 bases, and 3 bases lay outside the gene matches. The CDR3 loop spans 14 amino acids. Germline V gene data show CDR1 as SGHVS and CDR2 as FQNEAQ.

The chain carries TRBV4-2 and TRBJ1-3; weak D call: TRBD1 (5 bases). Deletions cut 3 bases from V and 0 bases from J, with 12 bases between. The CDR3 runs to 16 residues. Germline V gives CDR1 LGHNA, CDR2 YNFKEQ. CDR3 loop: CASSQRGDSSGNTIYF. As DNA, the CDR3 is TGTGCCAGCAGCCAGCGAGGCGACAGCTCTGGAAACACCATATATTTT.

This clone was observed a single time. The chain is built from TRBV23-1 and TRBJ2-5; 10 bases map to TRBD1. TRBV23-1 is flagged as an ORF with uncertain function. V dropped 4 bases and J dropped 1; count of bases not matched to a gene: 6. The CDR3 consists of 16 residues. Here the CDR3 reads CASSREDRGFQETQYF. The CDR3, as DNA: TGCGCCAGCAGTCGCGAGGACAGGGGGTTCCAAGAGACCCAGTACTTC.

This chain uses TRBV6-5 with TRBJ1-1; TRBD1 aligns across 9 bases. V trimming: 6 bases; J trimming: 1 base; junction bases outside the gene matches: 6. The CDR3 is made up of 15 amino acids. The V gene's germline CDR1 is MNHEY and CDR2 SVGAGI. The CDR3 loop is CASRVPGQGNTEAFF. As DNA, the CDR3 is TGTGCCAGCAGGGTACCGGGACAGGGGAACACTGAAGCTTTCTTT.

In nucleotides, the CDR3 is TGCGCCAGCAGTGAGCTTCAGGGGTGGGACAATGAGCAGTTCTTC. It is translated as CASSELQGWDNEQFF. The V and J genes are TRBV10-1 and TRBJ2-1, with D perhaps matching TRBD1 (6 bases). Germline CDR1 is WNHNN and CDR2 is SYGVQD (reference sequence). The CDR3 runs 15 residues. Trimming removed 2 bases at V and 5 bases at J, with 13 bases between.

The rearrangement links TRBV5-6 to TRBJ1-1; D remains ambiguous. This CDR3 contains 13 residues. Trimming cost V 0 bases and J 2 bases, with 5 bases left between them. CDR1 is SGHDT and CDR2 is YYEEEE in the germline V gene. CDR3 sequence reads: CASSLDLNTEAFF. CDR3 nucleotides: TGTGCCAGCAGCTTGGACCTAAACACTGAAGCTTTCTTT.

The rearrangement joins TRBV9 to TRBJ1-1; TRBD1 matches at 8 bases. The CDR3 loop spans 16 amino acids. V shed 3 bases and J 4 bases; nucleotides not matched to a gene: 11. Germline CDR1 and CDR2: SGDLS and YYNGEE. The CDR3 reads CASSGQGNLRVTEAFF. Written as DNA, the CDR3 is TGTGCCAGCAGCGGACAGGGGAACTTGCGGGTCACTGAAGCTTTCTTT.

The chain joins TRBV7-9 to TRBJ2-3; D call uncertain. CDR3 length: 12 residues. CDR1 is SEHNR and CDR2 is FQNEAQ in the germline V gene (reference sequence). Trimming stripped 1 base from V and 6 bases from J, with 5 bases between. The CDR3 loop is CASSLVVDTQYF. CDR3 DNA sequence: TGTGCCAGCAGCTTAGTGGTCGATACGCAGTATTTT.

CDR3 amino acids: CASSLPRDQPQHF. As DNA, the CDR3 is TGTGCCAGCAGTTTACCGAGGGATCAGCCCCAGCATTTT. This chain uses TRBV28 with TRBJ1-5, with no clear D. This CDR3 contains 13 residues. Per the germline V gene, CDR1 is MDHEN and CDR2 is SYDVKM. Deletions cut 2 bases from V and 5 bases from J, with 7 bases between.

The rearrangement uses TRBV7-9 and TRBJ2-1; D is unresolved. Germline V gene data show CDR1 as SEHNR and CDR2 as FQNEAQ (reference sequence). This CDR3 is 11 amino acids long. Trimming took 1 base from V and 8 from J, leaving 3 bases between them. CDR3 region: CASSLEYEQFF. The CDR3 DNA follows: TGTGCCAGCAGCTTAGAGTATGAGCAGTTCTTC.

V and J are TRBV28 and TRBJ2-3; TRBD1 agrees at 10 bases. CDR3 size: 15 residues. Looked up from germline, CDR1 is MDHEN and CDR2 is SYDVKM. Trimming removed 6 bases from V and 4 bases from J; junction bases left unmatched: 7. The CDR3 is CASRSTGGASDTQYF. CDR3 bases: TGTGCCAGCAGGTCGACAGGGGGCGCGTCAGATACGCAGTATTTT.

The chain combines TRBV30 with TRBJ2-3; no definite D call. The CDR3 has 14 amino acids. Deletions cut 2 bases from V and 3 bases from J, with 12 bases between. Germline V CDR1 and CDR2: GTSNPN, SVGIG (reference sequence). The CDR3 here is CAWSSSEPTDTQYF. The CDR3 coding sequence is TGTGCCTGGAGTTCCAGCGAGCCTACAGATACGCAGTATTTT.

This clone was seen once. V gene TRBV6-5 combines with J gene TRBJ1-5; D uncertain. The CDR3 loop spans 14 amino acids. Trimming removed 2 bases from V and 9 bases from J, with 14 bases in between. CDR1 and CDR2 from the germline V gene are MNHEY and SVGAGI. The CDR3 DNA follows: TGTGCCAGCAGTTACGGCAGTGAGTTTTGGCCCCAGCATTTT. Its protein product is CASSYGSEFWPQHF.

The rearrangement links TRBV4-2 to TRBJ1-2; 8 nucleotides align to TRBD1. Germline CDR1 is LGHNA and CDR2 is YNFKEQ. Trimming removed 4 bases from V and 3 bases from J; junction bases left unmatched: 13. CDR3 length equals 17 residues. CDR3 DNA sequence: TGTGCCAGCAGCCGATCCCGCGGGCAGGGGGCTGACTATGGCTACACCTTC. It translates to CASSRSRGQGADYGYTF.

The chain uses TRBV19 and TRBJ1-2; D is unresolved. V was trimmed by 3 bases and J by 1 base, leaving 9 bases between them. The CDR3 totals 14 residues. CDR1 and CDR2 (germline): LNHDA, SQIVND (reference sequence). This CDR3 is CASSMGSLNYGYTF. CDR3 DNA sequence: TGTGCCAGTAGTATGGGCAGCCTTAACTATGGCTACACCTTC.

V is TRBV5-6 and J is TRBJ2-5; a possible D gene is TRBD2 (5 bases). Trimming removed 1 base from V and 4 bases from J, with 17 bases in between. CDR3 length: 16 residues. Germline V gene lookup returns CDR1 SGHDT and CDR2 YYEEEE. In DNA form, the CDR3 reads TGTGCCAGCAGCTTGTATGGCGTCATCGGAGGAGAGACCCAGTACTTC. Residues: CASSLYGVIGGETQYF.

V gene TRBV6-6 combines with J gene TRBJ1-2; D ambiguous. The germline CDR1 and CDR2 sequences are MNHNY and SVGAGI (reference sequence). This CDR3 has 14 amino acids. V dropped 6 bases and J dropped 0 bases, with 11 bases sitting between them. The CDR3 region is CASSLWGTNYGYTF. The CDR3, as DNA: TGTGCCAGCAGCCTCTGGGGTACTAACTATGGCTACACCTTC.

The rearrangement uses TRBV6-8 and TRBJ1-1; 8 nucleotides align to TRBD1. The V gene's germline CDR1 is MNHGY and CDR2 SAAAGT. V shed 6 bases and J 3 bases; nucleotides not matched to a gene: 12. The CDR3 runs to 16 residues. The CDR3 region is CASSDTAQGADTEAFF. The CDR3 region has the DNA TGTGCCAGCAGCGATACCGCTCAGGGGGCGGACACTGAAGCTTTCTTT.

This clone came up a few times. V usage is TRBV10-3 and J usage is TRBJ1-2; tentative D call: TRBD1 (6 bases). The CDR3 runs to 14 residues. V lost 0 bases and J 7 bases, leaving 12 bases between the germline ends. Germline CDR1 is ENHRY and CDR2 is SYGVKD. The CDR3, as DNA: TGTGCCATCAGTGAGTCGGGGGCAGGGGTTGGCTACACCTTC. Translating it yields CAISESGAGVGYTF.